The entry that follows covers one TCR beta chain sequence. Using immunoSEQ multiplex PCR, the repertoire was profiled, and TCRdb retains in-frame clones only, with some absent. The sample lists nearly 50,000 clones, over 75% occurring once. The data stem from a study of memory CD4+ T cells and cytomegalovirus serostatus. The sort gate was single viable CD3+CD4+CD8-CD45RO+ cells for memory CD4+ T cells. The sequencing input was memory CD4+ T cells from blood. This TCR was sampled from an adult in good health and CMV-seronegative.

CDR3 amino acids: CASSNSGLPNYGYTF. CDR3 DNA sequence: TGTGCCAGCAGCAACTCCGGGCTACCTAACTATGGCTACACCTTC. This chain joins TRBV7-2 and TRBJ1-2, with no clear D. Trimming took 5 bases from V and 0 from J, leaving 13 bases between them. The CDR3 sequence is 15 residues long. CDR1 is SGHTA and CDR2 is FQGNSA in the germline V gene.